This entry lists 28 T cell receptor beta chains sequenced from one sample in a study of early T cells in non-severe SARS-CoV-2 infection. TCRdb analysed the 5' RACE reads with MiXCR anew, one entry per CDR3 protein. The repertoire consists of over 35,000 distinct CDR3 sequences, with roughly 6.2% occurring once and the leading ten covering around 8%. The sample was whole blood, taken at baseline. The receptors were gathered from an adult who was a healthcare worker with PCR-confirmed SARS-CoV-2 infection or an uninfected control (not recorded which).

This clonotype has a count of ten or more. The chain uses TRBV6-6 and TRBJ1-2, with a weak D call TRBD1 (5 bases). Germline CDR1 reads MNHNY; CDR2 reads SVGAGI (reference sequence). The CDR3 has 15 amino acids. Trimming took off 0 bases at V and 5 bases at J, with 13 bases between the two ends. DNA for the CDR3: TGTGCCAGCAGTTACTCGTCAGGGACCGAGTATGGCTACACCTTC. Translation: CASSYSSGTEYGYTF.

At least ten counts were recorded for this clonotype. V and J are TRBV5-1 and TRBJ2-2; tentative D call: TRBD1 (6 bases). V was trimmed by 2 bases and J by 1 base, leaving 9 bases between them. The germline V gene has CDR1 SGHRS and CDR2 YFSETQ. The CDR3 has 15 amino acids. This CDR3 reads CASSFRGQNTGELFF. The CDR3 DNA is TGCGCCAGCAGCTTCCGGGGACAGAACACCGGGGAGCTGTTTTTT.

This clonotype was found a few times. Here the CDR3 reads CASSKRTGGDYGYTF. For the CDR3, the DNA is TGTGCCAGCAGCAAAAGGACAGGGGGCGACTATGGCTACACCTTC. The genes are TRBV6-5 and TRBJ1-2; 11 nucleotides match TRBD1. Germline trimming cut 6 bases from V and 3 bases from J; bases unmatched to any gene: 6. CDR1 and CDR2 (germline): MNHEY, SVGAGI. The CDR3 contains 15 residues.

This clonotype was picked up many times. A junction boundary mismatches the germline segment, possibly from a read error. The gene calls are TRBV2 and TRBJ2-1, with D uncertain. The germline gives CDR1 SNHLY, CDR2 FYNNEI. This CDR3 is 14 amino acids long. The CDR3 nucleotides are TGTGCCAGCAGAGAAGGGCTGAGCTACAATGAGCAGTTCTTC. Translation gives CASREGLSYNEQFF.

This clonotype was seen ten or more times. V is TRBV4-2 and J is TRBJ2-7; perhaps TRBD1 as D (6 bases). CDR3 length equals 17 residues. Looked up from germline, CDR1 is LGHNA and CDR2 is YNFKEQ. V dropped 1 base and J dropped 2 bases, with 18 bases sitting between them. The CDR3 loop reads CASSQAGRRGATYEQYF. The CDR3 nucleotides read TGTGCCAGCAGCCAAGCCGGGCGCAGGGGTGCTACCTACGAGCAGTACTTC.

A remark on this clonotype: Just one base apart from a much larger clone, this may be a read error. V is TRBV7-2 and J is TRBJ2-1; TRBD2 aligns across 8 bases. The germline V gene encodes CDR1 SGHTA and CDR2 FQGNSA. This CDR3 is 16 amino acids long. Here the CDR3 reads CAGSPKAGGALDEQFF. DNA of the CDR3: TGTGCCGGCAGCCCGAAGGCCGGGGGGGCCCTGGATGAGCAGTTCTTC.

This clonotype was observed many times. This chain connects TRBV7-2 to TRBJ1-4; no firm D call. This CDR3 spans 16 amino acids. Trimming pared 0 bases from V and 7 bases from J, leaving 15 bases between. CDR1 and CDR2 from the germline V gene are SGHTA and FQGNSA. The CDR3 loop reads CASSLAGVGVSEKLFF. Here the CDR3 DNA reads TGTGCCAGCAGCTTAGCCGGGGTTGGGGTGTCTGAAAAACTGTTTTTT.

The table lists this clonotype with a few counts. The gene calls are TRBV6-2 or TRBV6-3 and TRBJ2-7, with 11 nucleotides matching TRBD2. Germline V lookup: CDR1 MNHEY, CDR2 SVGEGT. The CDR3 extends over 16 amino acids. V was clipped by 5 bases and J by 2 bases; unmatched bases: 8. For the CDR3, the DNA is TGTGCCAGCAGTCAAAGACTAGCGGGGCGCCCCTACGAGCAGTACTTC. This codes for CASSQRLAGRPYEQYF.

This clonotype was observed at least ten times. CDR3 residues: CSAGKGPSNEQFF. CDR3 coding DNA: TGCAGTGCTGGGAAGGGACCGAGCAATGAGCAGTTCTTC. V and J are TRBV20-1 and TRBJ2-1; either TRBD1 or TRBD2 may fit D (5 bases each). Germline V CDR1 and CDR2: DFQATT, SNEGSKA (reference sequence). The CDR3 consists of 13 residues. V was cut by 5 bases and J by 6 bases, with 14 bases left in between.

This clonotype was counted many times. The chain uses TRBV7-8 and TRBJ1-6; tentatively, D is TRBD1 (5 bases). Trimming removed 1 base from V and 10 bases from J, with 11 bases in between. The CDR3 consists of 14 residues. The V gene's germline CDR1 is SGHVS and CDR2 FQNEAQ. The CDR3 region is CASSLVRVGSPLHF. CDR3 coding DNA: TGTGCCAGCAGCTTAGTCAGGGTCGGCTCACCCCTCCACTTT.

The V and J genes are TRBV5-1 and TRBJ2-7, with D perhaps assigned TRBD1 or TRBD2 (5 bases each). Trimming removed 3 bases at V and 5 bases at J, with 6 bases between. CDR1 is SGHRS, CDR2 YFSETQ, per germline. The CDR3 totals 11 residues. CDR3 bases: TGCGCCAGCAGCTCGGGGCACGAGCAGTACTTC. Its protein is CASSSGHEQYF.

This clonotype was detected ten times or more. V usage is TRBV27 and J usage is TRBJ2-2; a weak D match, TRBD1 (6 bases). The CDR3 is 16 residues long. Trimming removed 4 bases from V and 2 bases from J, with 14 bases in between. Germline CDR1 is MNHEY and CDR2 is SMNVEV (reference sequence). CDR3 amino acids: CASSWWSGVNTGELFF. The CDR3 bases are TGTGCCAGCAGTTGGTGGTCAGGGGTAAACACCGGGGAGCTGTTTTTT.

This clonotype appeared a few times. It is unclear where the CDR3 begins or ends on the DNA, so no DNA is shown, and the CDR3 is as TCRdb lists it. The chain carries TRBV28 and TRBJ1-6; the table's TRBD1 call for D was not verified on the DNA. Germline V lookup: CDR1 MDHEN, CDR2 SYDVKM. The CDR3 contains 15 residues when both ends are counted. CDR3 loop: CASSSSTGDYSPLHF.

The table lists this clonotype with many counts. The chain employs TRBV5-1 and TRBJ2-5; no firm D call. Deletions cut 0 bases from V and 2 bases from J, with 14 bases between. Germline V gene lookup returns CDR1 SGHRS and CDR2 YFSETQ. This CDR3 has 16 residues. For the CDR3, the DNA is TGCGCCAGCAGCTTGGGACTCGGCGGTTTTCAAGAGACCCAGTACTTC. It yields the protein CASSLGLGGFQETQYF.

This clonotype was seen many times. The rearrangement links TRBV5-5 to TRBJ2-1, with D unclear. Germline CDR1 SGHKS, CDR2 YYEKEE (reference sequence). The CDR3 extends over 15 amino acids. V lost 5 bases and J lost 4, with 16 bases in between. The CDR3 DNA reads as TGTGCCAGCAGGTCCCGTGCCGCTCGTTACAATGAGCAGTTCTTC. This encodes CASRSRAARYNEQFF.

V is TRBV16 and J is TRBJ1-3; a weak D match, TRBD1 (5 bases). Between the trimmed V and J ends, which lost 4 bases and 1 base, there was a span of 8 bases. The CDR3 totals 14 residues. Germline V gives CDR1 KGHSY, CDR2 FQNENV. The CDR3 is CASSRGSSGNTIYF. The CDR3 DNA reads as TGTGCCAGCAGCCGGGGGTCATCTGGAAACACCATATATTTT.

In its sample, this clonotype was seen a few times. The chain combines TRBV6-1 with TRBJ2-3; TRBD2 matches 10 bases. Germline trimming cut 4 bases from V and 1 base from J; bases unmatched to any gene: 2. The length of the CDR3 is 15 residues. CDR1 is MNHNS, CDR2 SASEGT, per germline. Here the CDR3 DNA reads TGTGCCAGCAGTGTCCTAGCGGGGGGCACAGATACGCAGTATTTT. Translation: CASSVLAGGTDTQYF.

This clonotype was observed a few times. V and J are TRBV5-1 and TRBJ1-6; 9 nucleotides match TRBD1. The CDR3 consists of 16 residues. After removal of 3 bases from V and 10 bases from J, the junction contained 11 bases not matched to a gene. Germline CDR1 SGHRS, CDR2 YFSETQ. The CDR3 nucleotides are TGCGCCAGCAGCTGGGGCCCACAGGGGGCAGAATCACCCCTCCACTTT. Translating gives CASSWGPQGAESPLHF.

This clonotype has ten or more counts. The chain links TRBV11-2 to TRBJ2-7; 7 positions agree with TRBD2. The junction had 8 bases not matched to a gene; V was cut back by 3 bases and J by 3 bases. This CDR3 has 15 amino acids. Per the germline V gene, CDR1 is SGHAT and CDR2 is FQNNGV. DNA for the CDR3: TGTGCCAGCAGCTTCGGACTAGGTGCCGTCTACGAGCAGTACTTC. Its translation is CASSFGLGAVYEQYF.

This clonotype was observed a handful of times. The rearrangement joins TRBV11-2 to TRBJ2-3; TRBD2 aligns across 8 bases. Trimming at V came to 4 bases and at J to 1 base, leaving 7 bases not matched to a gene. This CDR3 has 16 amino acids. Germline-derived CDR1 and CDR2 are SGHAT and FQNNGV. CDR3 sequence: CASSSRRAGGTDTQYF. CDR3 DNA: TGTGCCAGCAGCTCCAGACGAGCGGGGGGCACAGATACGCAGTATTTT.

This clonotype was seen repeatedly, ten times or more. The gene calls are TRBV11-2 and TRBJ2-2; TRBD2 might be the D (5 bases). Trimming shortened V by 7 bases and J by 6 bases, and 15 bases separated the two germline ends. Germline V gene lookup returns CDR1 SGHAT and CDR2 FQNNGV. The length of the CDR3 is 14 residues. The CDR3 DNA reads TGTGCCAGCATCCCCGAGCGGCTGGCCGGGGAGCTGTTTTTT. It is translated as CASIPERLAGELFF.

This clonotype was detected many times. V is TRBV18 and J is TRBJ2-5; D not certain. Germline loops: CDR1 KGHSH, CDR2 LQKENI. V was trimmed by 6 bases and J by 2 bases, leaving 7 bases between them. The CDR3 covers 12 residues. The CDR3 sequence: CASSGEQETQYF. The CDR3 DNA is TGTGCCAGCTCCGGCGAGCAAGAGACCCAGTACTTC.

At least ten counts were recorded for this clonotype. As DNA, the CDR3 is TGTGCCTGGAGTAGCCCCTACAGATTGGGCAATCAGCCCCAGCATTTT. Amino acids: CAWSSPYRLGNQPQHF. The J gene is TRBJ1-5, the V gene TRBV30; D not certain. CDR1 and CDR2 from the germline V gene are GTSNPN and SVGIG (reference sequence). The CDR3 contains 16 residues. V lost 2 bases, J lost 2 bases, and 16 bases lay in between.

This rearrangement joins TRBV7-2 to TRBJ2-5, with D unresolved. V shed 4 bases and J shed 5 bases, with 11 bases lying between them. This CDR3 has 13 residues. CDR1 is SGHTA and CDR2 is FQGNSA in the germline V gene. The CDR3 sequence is CASSSQGRETQYF. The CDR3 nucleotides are TGTGCCAGCAGCTCACAAGGGCGTGAGACCCAGTACTTC.

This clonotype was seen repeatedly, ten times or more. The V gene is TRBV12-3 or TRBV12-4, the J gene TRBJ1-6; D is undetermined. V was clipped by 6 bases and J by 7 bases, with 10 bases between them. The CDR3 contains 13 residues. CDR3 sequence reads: CASRTQTNSPLHF. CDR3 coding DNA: TGTGCCAGCAGGACACAGACCAATTCACCCCTCCACTTT.

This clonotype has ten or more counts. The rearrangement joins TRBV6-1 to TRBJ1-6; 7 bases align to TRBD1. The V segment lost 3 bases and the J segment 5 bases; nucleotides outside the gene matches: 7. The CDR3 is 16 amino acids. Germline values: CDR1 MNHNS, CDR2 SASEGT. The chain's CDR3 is CASSEKDRANNSPLHF. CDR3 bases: TGTGCCAGCAGTGAGAAAGACAGGGCAAATAATTCACCCCTCCACTTT.

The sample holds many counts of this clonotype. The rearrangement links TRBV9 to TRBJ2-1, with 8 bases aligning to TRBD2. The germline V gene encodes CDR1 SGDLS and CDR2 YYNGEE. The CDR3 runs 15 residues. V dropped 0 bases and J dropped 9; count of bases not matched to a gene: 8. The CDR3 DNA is TGTGCCAGCAGCGTAGCGGAGCGGGGGATAAGTGAGCAGTTCTTC. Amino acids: CASSVAERGISEQFF.

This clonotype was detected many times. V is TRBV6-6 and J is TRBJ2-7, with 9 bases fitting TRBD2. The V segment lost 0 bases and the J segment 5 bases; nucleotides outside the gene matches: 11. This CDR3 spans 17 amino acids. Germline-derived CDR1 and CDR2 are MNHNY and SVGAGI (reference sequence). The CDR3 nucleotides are TGTGCCAGCAGTTACTCGAACCTCGGCGGGGGGGCACACGAGCAGTACTTC. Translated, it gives CASSYSNLGGGAHEQYF.